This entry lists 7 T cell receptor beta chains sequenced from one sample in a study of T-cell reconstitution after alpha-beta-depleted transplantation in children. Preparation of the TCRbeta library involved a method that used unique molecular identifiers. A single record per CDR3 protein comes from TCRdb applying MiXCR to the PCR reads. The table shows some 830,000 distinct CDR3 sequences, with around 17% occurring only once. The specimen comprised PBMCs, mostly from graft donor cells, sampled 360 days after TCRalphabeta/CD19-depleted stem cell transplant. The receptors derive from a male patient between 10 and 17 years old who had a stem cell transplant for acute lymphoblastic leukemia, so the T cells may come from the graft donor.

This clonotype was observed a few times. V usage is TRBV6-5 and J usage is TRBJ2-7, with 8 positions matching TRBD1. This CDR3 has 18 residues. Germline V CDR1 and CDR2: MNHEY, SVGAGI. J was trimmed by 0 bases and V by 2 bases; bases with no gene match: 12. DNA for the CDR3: TGTGCCAGCAGTTACGAGACCGGGACAGGACCCGACTCCTACGAGCAGTACTTC. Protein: CASSYETGTGPDSYEQYF.

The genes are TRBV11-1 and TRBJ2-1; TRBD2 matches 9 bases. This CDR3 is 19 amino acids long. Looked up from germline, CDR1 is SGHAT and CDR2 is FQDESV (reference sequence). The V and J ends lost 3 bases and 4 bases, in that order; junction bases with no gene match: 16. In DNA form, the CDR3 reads TGTGCCAGCAGCTTGAGGCCAAATGCGGCTAGCGGGATATACAATGAGCAGTTCTTC. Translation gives CASSLRPNAASGIYNEQFF.

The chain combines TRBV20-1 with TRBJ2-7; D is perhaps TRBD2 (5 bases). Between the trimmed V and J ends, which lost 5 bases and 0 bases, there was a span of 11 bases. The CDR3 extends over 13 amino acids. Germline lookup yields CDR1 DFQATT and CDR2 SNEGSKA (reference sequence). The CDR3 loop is CSAFGLLSYEQYF. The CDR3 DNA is TGCAGTGCTTTCGGACTCCTCTCCTACGAGCAGTACTTC.

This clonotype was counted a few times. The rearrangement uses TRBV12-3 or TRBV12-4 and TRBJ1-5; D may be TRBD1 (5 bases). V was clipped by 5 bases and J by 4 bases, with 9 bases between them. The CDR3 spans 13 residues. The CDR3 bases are TGTGCCAGCAGTAAACAGGTTAATCAGCCCCAGCATTTT. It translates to CASSKQVNQPQHF.

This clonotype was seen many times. The CDR3 sequence: CAISALAGASSYNEQFF. CDR3 nucleotides: TGTGCCATCAGTGCCTTAGCGGGGGCAAGCTCCTACAATGAGCAGTTCTTC. This chain connects TRBV10-3 to TRBJ2-1, with 9 bases identical to TRBD2. Germline V gene data show CDR1 as ENHRY and CDR2 as SYGVKD. The CDR3 is 17 amino acids. Trimming removed 4 bases from V and 0 bases from J; junction bases left unmatched: 7.

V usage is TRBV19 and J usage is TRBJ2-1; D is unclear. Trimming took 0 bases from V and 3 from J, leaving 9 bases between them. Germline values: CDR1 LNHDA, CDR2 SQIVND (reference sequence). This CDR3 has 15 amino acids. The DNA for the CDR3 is TGTGCCAGTAGTATAGAGCTTCTTGTCTACAATGAGCAGTTCTTC. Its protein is CASSIELLVYNEQFF.

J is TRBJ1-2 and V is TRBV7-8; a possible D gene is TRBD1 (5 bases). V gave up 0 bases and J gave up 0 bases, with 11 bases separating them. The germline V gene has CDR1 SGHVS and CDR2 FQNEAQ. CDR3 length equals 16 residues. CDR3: CASSLAPGGANYGYTF. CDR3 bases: TGTGCCAGCAGCTTAGCGCCCGGGGGAGCTAACTATGGCTACACCTTC.